Reported below is one TCR beta chain. What it binds is not known. Running of the assay took place at deep level. Assay used: immunoSEQ multiplex PCR; TCRdb lists only in-frame clones, some missing. This table holds about 2.4 million clones, 90% to 95% found once. This entry belongs to a study of shared clonotypes between healthy human individuals. Broader study findings: Large depth notwithstanding, sorted-subset sequencing proved incomplete by rarefaction. Of the naive CD4 clonotypes, about 5% were shared across a handful of donors. Generally, naive subsets (rather than memory subsets) showed larger estimated richness.

Germline-derived CDR1 and CDR2 are ENHRY and SYGVKD. V was trimmed by 6 bases and J by 0 bases, leaving 9 bases between them. The CDR3 loop spans 14 amino acids. This TCR derives from a man in his late teens or twenties in good health. Sequencing was done on a sample of naive CD4+ T cells sorted from blood. Subset described: CD45RA+ positively selected. The V call is TRBV10-3, the J call TRBJ1-3, with D possibly matching TRBD1 (5 bases). The CDR3 is CAIRPDSSGNTIYF. CDR3 nucleotide sequence: TGTGCCATCAGACCCGACAGCTCTGGAAACACCATATATTTT.